This is a list of T cell receptor beta chains from one sample in a study of neurological immune-mediated disorders. TCRdb redid the calling of the 5' RACE reads with MiXCR, one entry per CDR3 protein. Of 55,000 to 75,000 distinct CDR3 sequences in the sample, less than 2.5% were seen once. Sequenced input: PBMCs. The origin of the receptors is a man aged 50-60 years with multiple sclerosis. Each CDR3 is given with its conserved first and last residue. The D gene is left open where the match is weak. Not every row has a clone size; where given, it reads once, few, many or a size class.

j_call,v_call,clone_size,d_call,cdr3_aa,cdr3_nt
TRBJ2-5,TRBV3-1,many,TRBD2,CASSHLAGVETQYF,TGTGCCAGCAGCCACCTAGCGGGGGTGGAGACCCAGTACTTC
TRBJ1-1,TRBV20-1,many,-,CSPLQGRDAEAFF,TGCAGCCCTTTGCAGGGGCGGGACGCTGAAGCTTTCTTT
TRBJ2-3,TRBV29-1,many,-,CSVGVSDTQYF,TGCAGCGTCGGAGTTTCAGATACGCAGTATTTT
TRBJ2-5,TRBV20-1,many,TRBD2,CSAPGTSGQETQYF,TGCAGTGCCCCCGGGACTAGCGGGCAAGAGACCCAGTACTTC
TRBJ1-4,TRBV7-9,many,-,CASSGPSEKLFF,TGTGCCAGCAGCGGGCCGAGTGAAAAACTGTTTTTT
TRBJ1-5,TRBV21-1,many,-,CASRGEPQHF,TGTGCCAGCAGGGGAGAGCCCCAGCATTTT
TRBJ2-7,TRBV6-5,few,-,CASSWGRTGEQYF,TGTGCCAGCAGTTGGGGCCGCACCGGGGAGCAGTACTTC
TRBJ2-7,TRBV20-1,many,TRBD2,CSARLAGSSYEQYF,TGCAGTGCTAGATTAGCGGGGAGCTCCTACGAGCAGTACTTC
TRBJ1-2,TRBV20-1,-,-,CSATHGRGNGYTF,TGCAGTGCTACCCACGGGAGAGGAAATGGCTACACCTTC
TRBJ1-4,TRBV4-3,many,-,CASSQDRWGSTFF,TGCGCCAGCAGCCAAGATCGGTGGGGGAGTACGTTTTTT
TRBJ1-1,TRBV5-1,many,-,CASSLDLGGQAFF,TGCGCCAGCAGCTTGGATTTAGGGGGGCAAGCTTTCTTT
TRBJ1-1,TRBV18,many,TRBD1,CASSPLPSTGVGTFEAFF,TGTGCCAGCTCACCCCTCCCTTCTACAGGGGTGGGAACTTTTGAAGCTTTCTTT
TRBJ2-1,TRBV20-1,many,-,CSARPRDGYNEQFF,TGCAGTGCTAGACCCCGGGACGGATACAATGAGCAGTTCTTC
TRBJ1-3,TRBV2,many,-,CASSEDPGTIVATIYF,TGTGCCAGCAGTGAAGATCCAGGAACTATTGTGGCCACCATATATTTT
TRBJ1-5,TRBV12-3/TRBV12-4,many,-,CASSLGLIQPQHF,TGTGCCAGCAGCTTGGGGCTGATTCAGCCCCAGCATTTT
TRBJ2-1,TRBV20-1,many,-,CSARVGPGYRYNEQFF,TGCAGTGCTAGAGTAGGGCCCGGGTATAGGTACAATGAGCAGTTCTTC
TRBJ2-7,TRBV20-1,many,-,CSATPRTVTYEQYF,TGCAGTGCTACCCCCCGGACCGTAACCTACGAGCAGTACTTC
TRBJ2-7,TRBV18,many,-,CASSQSRTESYEQYF,TGTGCCAGCTCACAGTCCCGGACAGAATCCTACGAGCAGTACTTC
TRBJ2-7,TRBV7-3,many,-,CASSPGGRAGHEQYF,TGTGCCAGCAGCCCTGGGGGCAGGGCAGGCCACGAGCAGTACTTC
TRBJ1-4,TRBV4-3,many,-,CASSHDTGSFNEKLFF,TGCGCCAGCAGCCATGACACAGGGTCGTTTAATGAAAAACTGTTTTTT
TRBJ2-3,TRBV28,many,-,CASSLNPTVTDTQYF,TGTGCCAGCAGTTTAAACCCGACAGTCACGGATACGCAGTATTTT
TRBJ2-2,TRBV20-1,many,-,CSATRQVNTGELFF,TGCAGTGCTACCAGACAGGTGAACACCGGGGAGCTGTTTTTT
TRBJ1-6,TRBV27,many,TRBD1,CASSWAGTGGLPLHF,TGTGCCAGCAGTTGGGCCGGGACAGGGGGCTTACCCCTCCACTTT
TRBJ2-7,TRBV10-3,many,TRBD1,CAIRGTEGSYEQYF,TGTGCCATCAGGGGGACAGAGGGCTCCTACGAGCAGTACTTC
TRBJ2-5,TRBV7-9,many,TRBD1,CASETGRETQYF,TGTGCCAGCGAGACAGGGCGAGAGACCCAGTACTTC
TRBJ1-1,TRBV12-3/TRBV12-4,many,-,CASRGVGTEAFF,TGTGCCAGCAGGGGGGTAGGAACTGAAGCTTTCTTT
TRBJ2-3,TRBV7-2,many,-,CASSLQVDGDTQYF,TGTGCCAGCAGCCTGCAGGTGGACGGGGATACGCAGTATTTT
TRBJ1-1,TRBV6-2/TRBV6-3,many,-,CASSPDREAFF,TGTGCCAGCAGTCCTGACAGGGAAGCTTTCTTT
TRBJ1-6,TRBV4-2,many,-,CASSQDTMGGSPLHF,TGTGCCAGCAGCCAAGATACGATGGGAGGGTCACCCCTCCACTTT
TRBJ2-1,TRBV20-1,many,-,CSANPKGWNNEQFF,TGCAGTGCTAACCCAAAGGGTTGGAACAATGAGCAGTTCTTC
TRBJ1-5,TRBV6-5,many,-,CASRWGLNQPQHF,TGTGCCAGCAGATGGGGTTTGAATCAGCCCCAGCATTTT
TRBJ2-5,TRBV20-1,many,TRBD2,CSARDPLAVKETQYF,TGCAGTGCTAGAGATCCCCTAGCGGTAAAAGAGACCCAGTACTTC
TRBJ2-7,TRBV5-1,many,-,CASSHQTGSYEQYF,TGCGCCAGCAGCCATCAGACAGGCTCCTACGAGCAGTACTTC
TRBJ2-1,TRBV12-3/TRBV12-4,many,TRBD2,CASSSGGSYNEQFF,TGTGCCAGCTCTTCGGGGGGTTCCTACAATGAGCAGTTCTTC
TRBJ1-5,TRBV5-1,-,-,CASSPGVISTQPQHF,TGCGCCAGCAGCCCAGGGGTGATCAGTACTCAGCCCCAGCATTTT
TRBJ2-6,TRBV20-1,many,-,CSVPDGAGANVLTF,TGCAGTGTTCCAGATGGGGCTGGGGCCAACGTCCTGACTTTC
TRBJ1-3,TRBV20-1,many,-,CSASGDWSSGNTIYF,TGCAGTGCTTCCGGGGACTGGAGCTCTGGAAACACCATATATTTT
TRBJ2-1,TRBV5-4,many,-,CASSLGGGNSYNEQFF,TGTGCCAGCAGCTTAGGGGGGGGGAACTCCTACAATGAGCAGTTCTTC
TRBJ2-3,TRBV20-1,many,-,CSAREETQYF,TGCAGTGCTAGGGAAGAGACGCAGTATTTT
TRBJ2-4,TRBV20-1,many,-,CSARAEGEVDPKNIQYF,TGCAGTGCTAGAGCGGAAGGGGAGGTAGATCCCAAAAACATTCAGTACTTC
TRBJ1-1,TRBV29-1,many,TRBD1,CSVERTGLNTEAFF,TGCAGCGTTGAACGGACAGGGTTGAACACTGAAGCTTTCTTT
TRBJ2-5,TRBV20-1,many,TRBD2,CSVQLAIKETQYF,TGCAGTGTTCAACTAGCGATTAAAGAGACCCAGTACTTC
TRBJ1-2,TRBV12-3/TRBV12-4,many,-,CASSLDRRYGYTF,TGTGCCAGCAGCCTCGACAGACGCTATGGCTACACCTTC
TRBJ1-2,TRBV10-1,many,-,CAGLAGYTF,TGCGCCGGCCTGGCTGGCTACACCTTC
TRBJ2-3,TRBV6-1,many,TRBD2,CASSALAGVTDTQYF,TGTGCCAGCAGTGCACTAGCGGGGGTCACAGATACGCAGTATTTT
TRBJ1-6,TRBV7-9,many,-,CASSLVEGVSPLHF,TGTGCCAGCAGCTTAGTCGAGGGGGTGTCACCCCTCCACTTT
TRBJ2-1,TRBV30,many,-,CAWGGPYEQFF,TGTGCCTGGGGGGGACCTTATGAGCAGTTCTTC
TRBJ2-1,TRBV4-2,many,-,CASSQEVGAVFAGQFF,TGTGCCAGCAGCCAAGAGGTGGGGGCAGTCTTCGCGGGGCAGTTCTTC
TRBJ1-4,TRBV20-1,many,-,CSARQGREKLFF,TGCAGTGCTAGACAGGGTCGGGAAAAACTGTTTTTT
TRBJ1-5,TRBV7-2,many,-,CASSLVPPGISNQPQHF,TGTGCCAGCAGCTTAGTACCCCCAGGGATTAGCAATCAGCCCCAGCATTTT
TRBJ2-3,TRBV6-5,many,-,CASSLRQAPSTDTQYF,TGTGCCAGCAGTCTACGACAGGCACCCTCCACAGATACGCAGTATTTT
TRBJ1-1,TRBV6-5,many,TRBD1,CASSKTGGRAFF,TGTGCCAGCAGTAAGACAGGGGGTCGAGCTTTCTTT
TRBJ1-1,TRBV7-9,many,TRBD1,CASSLEFQGAEAFF,TGTGCCAGCAGCTTAGAATTTCAGGGGGCTGAAGCTTTCTTT